This T cell receptor beta chain was captured by sequencing in a study of CXCR3-negative and CXCR3-positive naive CD8 T cells. Study-wide context: The study obtained 130 million to 150 million TRB reads, about 1.5 +/- 0.3 million per library. General study findings and limits: No difference in surface CD5 was seen between naive subsets, and TCR strength was inferred from TRB CDR3 properties. Compared with CXCR3-negative naive cells, CXCR3-positive naive cells showed more hydrophobic TRB CDR3s.

Naive CD8+ T cells displayed a CD45RO-CCR7+CD27+CD95- phenotype. A remark on this clonotype: Its antigen is unidentified.

Germline CDR1 and CDR2: MNHEY and SMNVEV (reference sequence). CDR3 length equals 14 residues. Each TRB cDNA library was prepared by 5' RACE (with UMI labels). With the 5' RACE reads reprocessed, TCRdb shows one record per CDR3 protein and no DNA. The sample data list about 120,000 distinct CDR3 sequences. The chain is built from TRBV27 and TRBJ1-1; absent DNA, TCRdb's TRBD1 call cannot be checked. The TCR sequence derives from a human donor in good health. Some clones in this sample may be carry-over from other donors' samples. The sequencing sample was made of naive CXCR3+ CD8+ T cells from blood. Documented subset: CD45RO-CCR7+CD27+CD95- naive CD8+ T cells expressing CXCR3 (TNR3+). The CDR3 protein is CASSWGRGITEAFF.